This is a list of T cell receptor beta chains from one sample in a study of blood T cells in healthy people across ages. A single record per CDR3 protein comes from TCRdb applying MiXCR to the 5' RACE reads. The data show fewer than 800,000 distinct CDR3 sequences, with more than 40% seen just once and roughly 34% held by the top ten. Sequencing was performed on blood. Receptor source: a woman aged 55-69 years in good health. The CDR3 runs from the conserved cysteine through the conserved F or W. Each record gives: D gene, clone size, J gene, V gene, CDR3 DNA, CDR3 protein. The D gene is left open where the match is weak. A row's size may be missing; if present it is once, few, many or a size class.

>NA|NA|TRBJ2-7|TRBV7-3
TGTGCCAGCAGCCCCATAGCAGGCTCCTACGAGCAGTACTTC
CASSPIAGSYEQYF
>NA|few|TRBJ2-7|TRBV20-1
TGCAGTGCTAGAGTCCTAAGTCCCGAGCAGTACTTC
CSARVLSPEQYF
>NA|NA|TRBJ2-1|TRBV7-9
TGTGCCAGCAGCTTAATACAGTACTACAATGAGCAGTTCTTC
CASSLIQYYNEQFF
>NA|NA|TRBJ1-1|TRBV7-3
TGTGCCAACAGCTCGGACCCCCCGTACACTGAAGCTTTCTTT
CANSSDPPYTEAFF
>TRBD1|few|TRBJ2-7|TRBV13
TGTGCCAGCAGCCTCCGGGACAGGGGGCTCAAGCAGTACTTC
CASSLRDRGLKQYF
>TRBD2|NA|TRBJ2-1|TRBV28
TGTGCCAGCAGCCTAGCGGGAACCCCCAATGAGCAGTTCTTC
CASSLAGTPNEQFF
>NA|NA|TRBJ2-7|TRBV5-1
TGCGCCAGCAGCGTGGAACAGCCCCCTTACGAGCAGTACTTC
CASSVEQPPYEQYF
>NA|NA|TRBJ2-7|TRBV6-6
TGTGCCAGCAGTTACTCGGACGCGTGCGAGCAGTACTTC
CASSYSDACEQYF
>NA|few|TRBJ2-6|TRBV5-6
TGTGCCAGCAGCGTCCCTCGGGTCTCTGGGGCCAACGTCCTGACTTTC
CASSVPRVSGANVLTF
>NA|few|TRBJ2-7|TRBV9
TGTGCCAGCAGCGTAGAGGCGGGATTCTACGAGCAGTACTTC
CASSVEAGFYEQYF
>TRBD1|NA|TRBJ2-1|TRBV20-1
TGCAGTGCTCCGGACAGGGGGCTTAGTGGCTCCTACAATGAGCAGTTCTTC
CSAPDRGLSGSYNEQFF
>NA|few|TRBJ2-5|TRBV2
TGTGCCAGCAGGAGGCTTGGGGAGACCCAGTACTTC
CASRRLGETQYF
>TRBD2|NA|TRBJ2-5|TRBV9
TGTGCCAGCAGCCCAAATCTCCAGGGAGGGCCGTACTTC
CASSPNLQGGPYF
>NA|NA|TRBJ2-1|TRBV24-1
TGTGCCACCAGTGATTTGCGGGGTACCCGTGAGCAGTTCTTC
CATSDLRGTREQFF
>NA|many|TRBJ2-1|TRBV3-1
TGTGCCAGCAGCCAAGATCTTGACAGGACTAGGCAGTTCTTC
CASSQDLDRTRQFF
>NA|NA|TRBJ1-4|TRBV15
TGTGCCACCAGCAGGGACAAGAGGGCTAATGAAAAACTGTTTTTT
CATSRDKRANEKLFF
>TRBD1|NA|TRBJ2-1|TRBV9
TGTGCCAGCAGCGCGCTCCTGGGACAGGAGTACAATGAGCAGTTCTTC
CASSALLGQEYNEQFF
>NA|few|TRBJ2-1|TRBV20-1
TGCAGTGCTAGAGATCGGGTCGAGCAGTTCTTC
CSARDRVEQFF
>NA|few|TRBJ2-7|TRBV29-1
TGCAGCGTTGCCTCCGTAGAGGAGCAGTACTTC
CSVASVEEQYF
>NA|few|TRBJ1-4|TRBV7-9
TGTGCCAGCAGCTTCTGGACCGGTGGTGATGAAAAACTGTTTTTT
CASSFWTGGDEKLFF
>NA|NA|TRBJ1-4|TRBV2
TGTGCCAGCAGTGTGCGCCGGGACCATAATGAAAAACTGTTTTTT
CASSVRRDHNEKLFF
>TRBD2|few|TRBJ2-1|TRBV28
TGTGCCAGCAGTTTGGGCGGGAGGGCCTATGAGCAGTTCTTC
CASSLGGRAYEQFF
>TRBD1|NA|TRBJ1-1|TRBV24-1
TGTGCCACCAGCGATGCCACTAGGGGACAGCTGGAAGCTTTCTTT
CATSDATRGQLEAFF
>NA|NA|TRBJ2-5|TRBV2
TGTGCCAGCAGTGGAGAAGGGGGAGAGACCCAGTACTTC
CASSGEGGETQYF
>TRBD2|NA|TRBJ2-1|TRBV12-3/TRBV12-4
TGTGCCAGCAGAAATCGACTAGCGGGAAGTGCGAATGAGCAGTTCTTC
CASRNRLAGSANEQFF
>NA|NA|TRBJ1-2|TRBV7-9
TGTGCCAGCAGCTTACTAGGGGTGACATCTTCCTATGGCTACACCTTC
CASSLLGVTSSYGYTF
>NA|NA|TRBJ2-7|TRBV6-2/TRBV6-3
TGTGCCAGCAGTTACTGGCCCATTAGCTCCTACAATGAGCAGTACTTC
CASSYWPISSYNEQYF
>TRBD1|few|TRBJ2-5|TRBV3-1
TGTGCCAGCAGCCTGCGACAGGGGCGGGAAGAGACCCAGTACTTC
CASSLRQGREETQYF
>NA|NA|TRBJ1-2|TRBV29-1
TGCAGCGCAGAACTGAGCAACTATGGCTACACCTTC
CSAELSNYGYTF
>NA|NA|TRBJ2-3|TRBV20-1
TGCAGTGCTATAGTTGCGACCAGCACAGATACGCAGTATTTT
CSAIVATSTDTQYF
>TRBD2|few|TRBJ2-3|TRBV20-1
TGCAGTGCTAGCTGGACTAGCGGTTCCACAGATACGCAGTATTTT
CSASWTSGSTDTQYF
>NA|few|TRBJ2-3|TRBV28
TGTGCCAGCAGTTTACTGAGAGATACGCAGTATTTT
CASSLLRDTQYF
>NA|many|TRBJ1-2|TRBV7-2
TGTGCCAGCAGCTCGTCGTGGACAGACTATGGCTACACCTTC
CASSSSWTDYGYTF
>NA|many|TRBJ1-2|TRBV29-1
TGCAGCGTTGAAGTGGGGGCGGGCTACACCTTC
CSVEVGAGYTF
>NA|NA|TRBJ2-5|TRBV11-3
TGTGCCAGCAGCTTAGCGGGGGCCTCCTACAATGAGCAGTACTTC
CASSLAGASYNEQYF
>NA|NA|TRBJ2-5|TRBV6-6
TGTGCCAGCAGCATCTCCGGGGATCGGGAGCAGTACTTC
CASSISGDREQYF
>NA|many|TRBJ2-5|TRBV25-1
TGTGCCAGCAGTGAAAGGGGTGAGACCCAGTACTTC
CASSERGETQYF
>NA|few|TRBJ1-2|TRBV5-1
TGCGCCAGCACGGACGGATACTATGGCTACACCTTC
CASTDGYYGYTF
>TRBD2|NA|TRBJ2-1|TRBV20-1
TGCAGTGCTAGAGTGAGCGCCGGGACTAGGTACAATGAGCAGTTCTTC
CSARVSAGTRYNEQFF
>TRBD2|NA|TRBJ2-7|TRBV12-3/TRBV12-4
TGTGCCAGCAGTTTCGGGGGGAGGGCTTGGGAGCAGTACTTC
CASSFGGRAWEQYF
>NA|NA|TRBJ2-4|TRBV20-1
TGCAGTGCTAGAGAAGGCTTCGGGGCCCAGTACTTC
CSAREGFGAQYF
>NA|NA|TRBJ1-5|TRBV12-3/TRBV12-4
TGTGCCAGCAGTCCCGCAGGGGGCAATCAGCCCCAGCATTTT
CASSPAGGNQPQHF
>NA|NA|TRBJ2-3|TRBV5-1
TGCGCCAGCAGCTCATCCAGGGGAGTGGTAGATACGCAGTATTTT
CASSSSRGVVDTQYF
>TRBD2|NA|TRBJ2-1|TRBV25-1
TGTGCCAGCAGTGGTCGGACTAGCGGGAGGGGTCCTGAGCAGTTCTTC
CASSGRTSGRGPEQFF
>TRBD1|NA|TRBJ2-7|TRBV5-1
TGCGCCAGCAGCTTGGCGCCTGGGACAGGTTGGTCCTACGAGCAGTACTTC
CASSLAPGTGWSYEQYF
>TRBD2|few|TRBJ2-1|TRBV6-6
TGTGCCAGCAGTTATTTTGGCGGACTAGCGGGACCCAATGAGCAGTTCTTC
CASSYFGGLAGPNEQFF
>NA|NA|TRBJ1-2|TRBV7-2
TGTGCCAGCAGCTTAGTTGGGGGGGCGGGGGTTGGCTACACCTTC
CASSLVGGAGVGYTF
>TRBD1|NA|TRBJ1-2|TRBV4-3
TGCGCCAGCAGCCAGGCCCTCCAGACAGGGGTAGGAGGCTACACCTTC
CASSQALQTGVGGYTF
>NA|NA|TRBJ2-7|TRBV28
TGTGCCGGCTCCACCATCAGGGCACCCTACGAGCAGTACTTC
CAGSTIRAPYEQYF
>TRBD1|few|TRBJ2-7|TRBV29-1
TGCAGCGTTGCGGGACAGGGGGCAGGGGAGCAGTACTTC
CSVAGQGAGEQYF
>TRBD2|few|TRBJ2-1|TRBV7-9
TGTGCCAGCAGCTTAGTTAGCGGGAGGTACAATGAGCAGTTCTTC
CASSLVSGRYNEQFF
>TRBD1|few|TRBJ1-5|TRBV20-1
TGCAGTGCTACGAACCCGGACAGGGGGGTGCCCCAGCATTTT
CSATNPDRGVPQHF
>TRBD1|NA|TRBJ2-7|TRBV28
TGTGCCAGCAGTTTTCTCGGGACAGGCGACTCCGAGCAGTACTTC
CASSFLGTGDSEQYF
>NA|few|TRBJ2-5|TRBV25-1
TGTGCCAGCAGTGACAGCGGAGGGGGACAAGGGACCCAGTACTTC
CASSDSGGGQGTQYF
>NA|once|TRBJ1-5|TRBV7-8
TGTGCCGGCAGCTTAGATCAGGGTCAGCCCCAGCATTTT
CAGSLDQGQPQHF